Sequencing of this TCR beta chain was carried out in a study of blood T cell repertoires in COVID-19. Study information: Acute and convalescent COVID-19 specimens originated in the United States, Italy and Spain. PBMCs, B-cell-depleted T cells, or T cells were the source of the cDNA or gDNA that made up the material.

Per the original methods: Reference gene primer amplification gave nucleated cell count estimates. Profiled with immunoSEQ multiplex PCR; TCRdb holds only in-frame clones, not every one. The DNA gave D and trimming, while V, J and clone size come from that table. The sample comprises about 190,000 clones, roughly nine tenths of which are singletons, and approximately 1.1% rests with the top ten. Germline V CDR1 and CDR2: ENHRY, SYGVKD. This CDR3 has 16 residues. V gave up 0 bases and J gave up 0 bases; unmatched junction bases: 2. This chain links TRBV10-3 with TRBJ2-3, with 8 nucleotides matching TRBD2. The sequencing sample was made of peripheral blood. This clonotype was sampled from a man aged 25-40 years with acute or convalescent COVID-19. CDR3 coding DNA: TGTGCCATCAGTGAGTCGGGACTAGTTAGCACAGATACGCAGTATTTT. As protein: CAISESGLVSTDTQYF.